Listed here are 15 T cell receptor beta chains from one sample, sequenced in a study of tumor-infiltrating lymphocytes in primary liver carcinoma. The source material, about 18-33 mg of unsorted bulk tissue, was used to co-extract RNA and DNA. The researchers produced TCR beta cDNA from 400 to 650 ng total RNA with a constant-region primer. Generation of the TCR beta libraries relied on three nested multiplex PCR rounds using slightly modified ARM-PCR. With TRBV1-TRBV30 forward primers and a C-beta reverse primer, the first two PCR rounds were run for roughly 10 cycles each. TCRdb reprocessed the multiplex PCR reads via MiXCR and lists one record per CDR3 protein. The data show approximately 92,000 distinct CDR3 sequences, roughly 69% seen once. The sequenced sample consisted of liver tumor tissue from sampling region 5. Subset described: tumor region T5, tumor centre. These receptors came from an older woman with primary liver carcinoma and hepatitis B virus infection.

Points on this clonotype: One end of the junction varies from germline; a read error may be responsible. CDR3 amino acids: CSVAPRDGSKDTQYF. CDR3 bases: TGCAGCGTTGCGCCTAGAGATGGGAGCAAAGATACGCAGTATTTT. This chain uses TRBV29-1 with TRBJ2-3; perhaps TRBD2 as D (5 bases). The CDR3 spans 15 residues. Germline CDR1 SQVTM, CDR2 ANQGSEA.

With regard to this clonotype: The germline gene is not matched at one end of the junction; a read error may be the cause. V is TRBV11-2 and J is TRBJ2-2; possibly TRBD1 for D (6 bases). This CDR3 is built from 13 residues. Germline V gene data show CDR1 as SGHAT and CDR2 as FQNNGV. In DNA, the CDR3 is TGTGCCAGCAGCTTAAGGGGGACCGGGGAGCTGATTTTC. This gives the protein CASSLRGTGELIF.

Turning to this clonotype: A much larger clone sits a single nucleotide away, making a read error possible. This chain's CDR3 is CASSSGGGTDTQYF. DNA for the CDR3: TGTGCCAGCAGCTCGGGAGGAGGCACAGATACGCAGTATTTT. The chain combines TRBV7-9 with TRBJ2-3, with 7 bases matching TRBD2. The germline V gene has CDR1 SEHNR and CDR2 FQNEAQ (reference sequence). Trimming at V came to 4 bases and at J to 1 base, leaving 2 bases not matched to a gene. The CDR3 runs 14 residues.

About this clonotype: At one end, the junction sequence differs from germline, possibly due to a read error. The rearrangement uses TRBV11-3 and TRBJ2-3, with D tentatively TRBD1 or TRBD2 (5 bases each). The CDR3 length is 15 residues. Per germline, CDR1 SGHNT and CDR2 YENEEA. CDR3 residues: CASDLVPGGTGTQYF. The CDR3 DNA reads as TGTGCCAGCGACTTAGTGCCAGGAGGCACAGGTACGCAGTATTTT.

In regard to this clonotype: A clone one base away is much larger, so this may be a read error. This chain links TRBV30 with TRBJ1-6; maybe TRBD1 (6 bases). This CDR3 contains 13 residues. CDR1 is GTSNPN, CDR2 SVGIG, per germline (reference sequence). The CDR3 spells CTCRGRVDSPLHF. CDR3 DNA sequence: TGTACCTGCAGGGGTCGGGTGGATTCACCCCTCCACTTT.

About this clonotype: A junction end diverges from the germline sequence, so it may reflect a read error. The chain links TRBV29-1 to TRBJ2-5, with D perhaps TRBD2 (6 bases). Per the germline V gene, CDR1 is SQVTM and CDR2 is ANQGSEA. There are 12 residues in the CDR3. CDR3 residues: CSVDNSRETEYF. DNA of the CDR3: TGCAGCGTTGATAATAGTCGGGAGACCGAGTACTTC.

This clonotype was counted many times. This rearrangement joins TRBV11-2 to TRBJ2-3; 7 positions agree with TRBD2. Per germline, CDR1 SGHAT and CDR2 FQNNGV. The CDR3 has 20 amino acids. V was pared by 5 bases and J by 0 bases, with 20 bases of the junction left unmatched. The CDR3 DNA sequence: TGTGCCAGCAGCCCCTACGCAATAGGGCTAGCGGCCCAAAGCACAGATACGCAGTATTTT. It specifies CASSPYAIGLAAQSTDTQYF. The full variable domain, in which reference TRBV11-2 and TRBJ2-3 provide the parts outside the CDR3, is EAGVAQSPRYKIIEKRQSVAFWCNPISGHATLYWYQQILGQGPKLLIQFQNNGVVDDSQLPKDRFSAERLKGVDSTLKIQPAKLEDSAVYLCASSPYAIGLAAQSTDTQYFGPGTRLTVL.

With regard to this clonotype: A read error is possible here, since a much larger clone lies one base away. V and J are TRBV6-5 and TRBJ1-2; 10 nucleotides match TRBD1. This CDR3 region has 14 residues. From germline, CDR1 is MNHEY and CDR2 SVGAGI. The trim removed 4 bases at V and 6 bases at J, leaving 5 bases unmatched. The CDR3 nucleotides read TGTGCCAGCAGTTCGACAGGGGGCGCAAATGGCTACACCTTC. This codes for CASSSTGGANGYTF.

As regards this clonotype: A much larger clone is a single base away; this may be a read error. The rearrangement joins TRBV4-1 to TRBJ2-5; the D is unclear. This CDR3 has 14 residues. Per germline, CDR1 MGHRA and CDR2 YSYEKL. CDR3 DNA: TGCGCCAGCAGCCAAGACAATGGATTGGAGACCCAGCACTTC. Its protein is CASSQDNGLETQHF.

In the case of this clonotype: Sequence at one end of the junction differs from germline and may be a read error. The chain combines TRBV11-1 with TRBJ2-7, with D perhaps matching TRBD1 or TRBD2 (5 bases each). CDR3 length: 14 amino acids. The germline gives CDR1 SGHAT, CDR2 FQDESV (reference sequence). CDR3 sequence: CTSSLWGTSYEQYF. The CDR3 DNA reads as TGTACCAGCAGCCTTTGGGGGACCTCATACGAGCAGTACTTC.

Note on this clonotype: This may be a read error, as it is one base from a much larger clone. The rearrangement links TRBV7-8 to TRBJ2-7; the match to TRBD2 covers 13 bases. The CDR3 totals 15 residues. Looked up from germline, CDR1 is SGHVS and CDR2 is FQNEAQ. The CDR3, as DNA: TGTGCCAGCAGCCAGACGACTAGCGGGAGGCACGATCAGTACTTC. Amino acid sequence: CASSQTTSGRHDQYF.

This clonotype was counted ten times or more. The rearrangement joins TRBV28 to TRBJ2-2; D is possibly TRBD2 (7 bases). Per germline, CDR1 MDHEN and CDR2 SYDVKM. The CDR3 totals 15 residues. The ends were cut back, 5 bases at V and 7 bases at J, with 17 bases in the middle. The CDR3 here is CASSGGAGLVGELFF. The CDR3 DNA reads TGTGCCAGCAGTGGGGGGGCTGGTCTCGTCGGGGAGCTGTTTTTT.

This clonotype was detected once. One junction end does not reproduce the germline sequence, and a read error may be involved. V is TRBV6-1 and J is TRBJ1-5, with D perhaps matching TRBD2 (6 bases). The J call may be wrong; the DNA end is better matched by TRBJ2-3. This CDR3 has 15 residues. Germline lookup yields CDR1 MNHNS and CDR2 SASEGT. CDR3 residues: CVSCEDGGSNQPQYF. The CDR3 DNA reads as TGTGTCAGCTGTGAAGACGGAGGGAGCAATCAGCCCCAGTATTTT.

Note on this clonotype: An end of the junction differs from the germline gene, which may be a read error. This chain connects TRBV4-1 to TRBJ2-5; D perhaps matches TRBD2 (5 bases). CDR1 and CDR2 (germline): MGHRA, YSYEKL. The CDR3 is 17 residues long. In DNA form, the CDR3 reads TGTGCCAGCAGCCTTTCCCCGACTAACGGACCCCAAGAGACCCAGTACTTC. Protein: CASSLSPTNGPQETQYF.

This clonotype has more than one count but fewer than ten. A much larger clone lies a single base off, so this may be a read error. The CDR3 DNA reads as TGTGCCAACAGCCCAGGACAGGGGGTGGCCGGGCCCCAGCATTTT. This translates into CANSPGQGVAGPQHF. The chain joins TRBV12-3 or TRBV12-4 to TRBJ1-5; the match to TRBD1 covers 10 bases. V lost 10 bases and J lost 9; bases outside the gene matches: 15. The CDR3 is 15 residues long.